The sequence of this T cell receptor beta chain was determined in a study of blood T cell repertoires in COVID-19. Study context: The cDNA or gDNA used as material had been derived from T cells, B-cell-depleted T cells, or PBMCs.

V dropped 8 bases and J dropped 4 bases, with 12 bases sitting between them. Per the germline V gene, CDR1 is MNHNY and CDR2 is SVGAGI (reference sequence). CDR3 length: 12 residues. Source study methods: Reference gene primer amplification gave nucleated cell count estimates. Generated by immunoSEQ multiplex PCR, the TCRdb table keeps only in-frame clones and is missing some. The V and J calls and clone size were taken over from that table, and D and trimming were inferred from the DNA. The table lists around 140,000 clones, nearly 70% of them singletons. Sequences were obtained from peripheral blood. The gene calls are TRBV6-6 and TRBJ2-7; no definite D call. This sequence was found in a woman in her seventies with acute or convalescent COVID-19. The CDR3, as DNA: TGTGCCAGCGGGCAGGTAGTATACGAGCAGTACTTC. Protein sequence: CASGQVVYEQYF.